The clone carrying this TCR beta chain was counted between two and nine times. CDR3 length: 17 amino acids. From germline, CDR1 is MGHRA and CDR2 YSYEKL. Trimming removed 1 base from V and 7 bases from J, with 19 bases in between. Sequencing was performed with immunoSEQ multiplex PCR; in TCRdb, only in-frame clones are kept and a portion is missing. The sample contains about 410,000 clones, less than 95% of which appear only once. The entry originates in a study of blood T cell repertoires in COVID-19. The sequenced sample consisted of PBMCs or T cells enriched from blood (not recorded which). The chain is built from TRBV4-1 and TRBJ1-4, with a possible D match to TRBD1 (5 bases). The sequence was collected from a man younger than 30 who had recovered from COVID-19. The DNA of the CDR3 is TGCGCCAGCAGCCAAGTTCTATATTACCAGGGTAGTGAAAAACTGTTTTTT. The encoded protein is CASSQVLYYQGSEKLFF.